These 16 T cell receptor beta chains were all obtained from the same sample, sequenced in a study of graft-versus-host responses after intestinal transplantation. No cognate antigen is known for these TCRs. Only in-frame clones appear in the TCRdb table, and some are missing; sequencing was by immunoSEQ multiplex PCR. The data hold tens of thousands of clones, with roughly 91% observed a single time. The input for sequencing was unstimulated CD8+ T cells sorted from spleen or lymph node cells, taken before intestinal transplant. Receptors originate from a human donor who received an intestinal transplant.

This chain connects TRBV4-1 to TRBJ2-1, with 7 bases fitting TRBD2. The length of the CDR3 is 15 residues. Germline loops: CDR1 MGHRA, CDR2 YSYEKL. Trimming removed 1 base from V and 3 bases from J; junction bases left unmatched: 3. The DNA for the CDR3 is TGCGCCAGCAGCCAAGTGGCTAGCGGCTACAATGAGCAGTTCTTC. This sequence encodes CASSQVASGYNEQFF.

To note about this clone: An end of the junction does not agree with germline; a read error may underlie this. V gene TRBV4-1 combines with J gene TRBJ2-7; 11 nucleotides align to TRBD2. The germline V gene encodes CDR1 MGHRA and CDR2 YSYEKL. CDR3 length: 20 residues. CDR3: CASNQELGGVTSGNPYEQYF. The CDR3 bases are TGCGCCAGCAACCAAGAATTGGGGGGGGTGACTAGCGGGAACCCCTACGAGCAGTACTTC.

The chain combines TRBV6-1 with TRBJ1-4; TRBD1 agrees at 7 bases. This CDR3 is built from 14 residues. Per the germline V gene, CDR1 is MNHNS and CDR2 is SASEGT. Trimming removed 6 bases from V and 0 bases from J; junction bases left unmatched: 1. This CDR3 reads CASRTGPTNEKLFF. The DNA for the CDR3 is TGTGCCAGCAGGACAGGGCCAACTAATGAAAAACTGTTTTTT.

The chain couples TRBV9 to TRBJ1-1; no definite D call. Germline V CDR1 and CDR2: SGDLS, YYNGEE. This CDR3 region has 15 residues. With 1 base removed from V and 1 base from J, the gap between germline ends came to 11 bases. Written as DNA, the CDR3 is TGTGCCAGCAGCGTACCTTCCAGAGGGAACACTGAAGCTTTCTTT. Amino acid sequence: CASSVPSRGNTEAFF.

The CDR3 reads CASSLKEVRGNEQYF. The CDR3, as DNA: TGTGCCAGCAGCTTGAAGGAGGTTCGGGGGAACGAGCAGTACTTC. This chain joins TRBV5-4 and TRBJ2-7; possibly TRBD2 for D (6 bases). The CDR3 is made up of 15 amino acids. Germline V lookup: CDR1 SGHNT, CDR2 YYREEE (reference sequence). Deletions cut 1 base from V and 5 bases from J, with 16 bases between.

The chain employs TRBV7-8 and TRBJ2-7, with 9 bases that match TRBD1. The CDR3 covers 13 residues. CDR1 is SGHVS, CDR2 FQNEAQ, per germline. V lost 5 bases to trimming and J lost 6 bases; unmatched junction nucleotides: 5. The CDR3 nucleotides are TGTGCCAGCAGCCAGGACAGGGGAAGCGAGCAGTACTTC. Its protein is CASSQDRGSEQYF.

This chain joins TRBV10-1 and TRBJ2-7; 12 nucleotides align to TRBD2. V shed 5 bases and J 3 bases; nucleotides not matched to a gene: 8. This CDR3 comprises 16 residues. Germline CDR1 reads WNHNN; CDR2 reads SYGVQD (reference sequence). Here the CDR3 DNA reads TGCGCCAGCAGTTGGACTAGCGGGACCAATGACTACGAGCAGTACTTC. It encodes CASSWTSGTNDYEQYF.

CDR3 DNA sequence: TGTGCCAGCAGCGCGGGAGGGGGTGGCTACGAGCAGTACTTC. This sequence encodes CASSAGGGGYEQYF. The gene calls are TRBV11-2 and TRBJ2-7; 9 bases are shared with TRBD2. The CDR3 runs 14 residues. Germline CDR1 SGHAT, CDR2 FQNNGV. The junction had 5 bases not matched to a gene; V was cut back by 5 bases and J by 3 bases. Complete variable domain (other parts from reference TRBV11-2 and TRBJ2-7): EAGVAQSPRYKIIEKRQSVAFWCNPISGHATLYWYQQILGQGPKLLIQFQNNGVVDDSQLPKDRFSAERLKGVDSTLKIQPAKLEDSAVYLCASSAGGGGYEQYFGPGTRLTVT.

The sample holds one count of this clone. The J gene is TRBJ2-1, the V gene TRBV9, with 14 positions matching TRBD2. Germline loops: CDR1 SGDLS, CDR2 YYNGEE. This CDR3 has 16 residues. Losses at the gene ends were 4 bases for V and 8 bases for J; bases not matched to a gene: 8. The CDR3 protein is CASSPRLAGGPDEQFF. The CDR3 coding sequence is TGTGCCAGCAGCCCAAGACTAGCGGGAGGGCCGGATGAGCAGTTCTTC.

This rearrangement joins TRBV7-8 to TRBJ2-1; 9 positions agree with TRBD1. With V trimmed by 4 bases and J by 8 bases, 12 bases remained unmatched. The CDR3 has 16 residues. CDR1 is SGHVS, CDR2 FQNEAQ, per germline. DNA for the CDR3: TGTGCCAGCAGCTCGTCCGGGACAGGGCTTACTGATGAGCAGTTCTTC. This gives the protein CASSSSGTGLTDEQFF.

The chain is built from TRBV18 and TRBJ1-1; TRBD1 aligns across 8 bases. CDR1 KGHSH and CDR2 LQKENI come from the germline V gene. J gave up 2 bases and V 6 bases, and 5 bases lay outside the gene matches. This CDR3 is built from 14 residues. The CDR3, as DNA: TGTGCCAGCTCGGGGACAGGTACTAACACTGAAGCTTTCTTT. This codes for CASSGTGTNTEAFF.

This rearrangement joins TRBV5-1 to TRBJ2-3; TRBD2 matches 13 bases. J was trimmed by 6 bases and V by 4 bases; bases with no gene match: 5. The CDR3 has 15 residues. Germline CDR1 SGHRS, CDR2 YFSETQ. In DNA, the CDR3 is TGCGCCAGCAGCCTAGGGACTAGCGGGAAGGATACGCAGTATTTT. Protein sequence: CASSLGTSGKDTQYF.

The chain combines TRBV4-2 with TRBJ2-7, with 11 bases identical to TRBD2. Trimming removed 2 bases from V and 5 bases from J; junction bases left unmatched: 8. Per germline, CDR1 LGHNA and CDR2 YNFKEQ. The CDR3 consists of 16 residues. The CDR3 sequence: CASSQQNSGRVDEQYF. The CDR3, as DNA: TGTGCCAGCAGCCAACAAAATAGCGGGAGGGTCGACGAGCAGTACTTC.

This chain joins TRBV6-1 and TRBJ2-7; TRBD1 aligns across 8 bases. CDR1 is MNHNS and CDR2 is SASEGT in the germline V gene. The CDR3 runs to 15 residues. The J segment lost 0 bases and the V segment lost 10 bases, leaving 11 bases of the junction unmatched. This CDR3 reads CATLTGALISYEQYF. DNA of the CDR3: TGTGCCACCCTGACAGGGGCCTTAATCTCCTACGAGCAGTACTTC.

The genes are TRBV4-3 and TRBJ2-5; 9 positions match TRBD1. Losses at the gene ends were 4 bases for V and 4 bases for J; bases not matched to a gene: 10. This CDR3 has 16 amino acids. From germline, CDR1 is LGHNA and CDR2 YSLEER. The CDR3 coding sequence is TGCGCCAGCAGCCCCGGGACAGGGAGTTTCGGAGAGACCCAGTACTTC. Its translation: CASSPGTGSFGETQYF.

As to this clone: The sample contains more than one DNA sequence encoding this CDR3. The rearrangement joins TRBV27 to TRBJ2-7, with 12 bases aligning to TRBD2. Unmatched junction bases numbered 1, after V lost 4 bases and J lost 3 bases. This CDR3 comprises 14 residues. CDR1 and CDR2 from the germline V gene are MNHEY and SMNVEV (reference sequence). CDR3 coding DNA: TGTGCCAGCAGTTCGGGACTAGCGGGCTACGAGCAGTACTTC. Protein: CASSSGLAGYEQYF.